This T cell receptor (beta chain) comes out of a study of Graves' ophthalmopathy and Graves' hyperthyroidism (dated by TCRdb to the late 2010s). Regarding the complete study: Stable hyperthyroidism was defined as no progression to ophthalmopathy within 18 months of follow-up. A discovery set of 100 or so patients (about 45 ophthalmopathy, approximately 58 stable hyperthyroidism) was enrolled to explore V-J signatures distinguishing ophthalmopathy from hyperthyroidism. In total, 120 to 150 blood samples were TCR-sequenced: some 43 ophthalmopathy, 75 hyperthyroidism and approximately 17 hyperthyroidism-to-ophthalmopathy patients. An independent validation cohort comprised 18 hyperthyroidism patients and over 15 patients who later progressed from hyperthyroidism to ophthalmopathy. To tell Graves' ophthalmopathy apart from Graves' hyperthyroidism, and to predict which patients would progress to ophthalmopathy, the study relied on TCR beta repertoire signatures. In 6 or 7 hyperthyroidism patients, T-cell repertoires of thyroid tissue and blood were compared. Following sampling, methimazole starting at 30 mg daily was administered to hyperthyroidism patients, and high-dose intravenous methylprednisolone was administered to ophthalmopathy patients. Summary of the overall study and its limitations: In validation, the model predicted ophthalmopathy progression with more than 70% sensitivity and approximately 72% specificity; roughly 12 predicted patients were CT-confirmed with GO in a median of 6.5 months. Ophthalmopathy was separated from stable hyperthyroidism by the 13-signature model with around 89% sensitivity and around 81% specificity in cross-validation and with 80%/75% in the test set. Most expanded thyroid clonotypes with a frequency above 0.001 also appeared in blood, which suggests that blood repertoires may reflect the immune response in the thyroid. No statistical method was used to set the sample size in advance, and the investigators knew which group each participant was assigned to.

The CDR3 runs 16 residues from the cysteine to the phenylalanine. Only CDR3 DNA is held: 48 bases, read in frame from base 1. Via the germline V gene, CDR1 is KGHDR and CDR2 SFDVKD. The V end gives up 3 bases and the J end 0 bases, leaving 1 base in the junction not matched to a gene. On this clonotype: Its antigen is currently not known. The record has no base qualities; no much larger clone is one base away.

For repertoire sequencing, TCR beta CDR3 regions were amplified from RNA transcripts. A first-round RT-PCR used HTBI primers with the Qiagen OneStep RT-PCR kit, followed by a second-round multiplex PCR, size selection and purification. The libraries underwent paired-end sequencing with 100 bp reads on an Illumina HiSeq2000. The authors processed their data as follows. SOAPnuke was used to process the reads, removing any read that contained adapters or uncalled bases, had a mean Phred below 15, or lacked an exact match to the constant primer or identifier. COPE v1.2.5 was used to merge the high-quality paired reads. Each unique nucleotide sequence was defined as a clonotype, and clonotypes were aligned to IMGT TRB V, D and J references with MiTCR v1.1. The analysis was limited to V-J combinations with a frequency above 0.0001, which together covered 99.2% of repertoires. A TCR clonal expansion and chaos score per V-J combination was defined as the ratio of F50 clonal expansion to chaos observed in the TCRdist matrix. Features were reduced by Welch's t-statistics and random forest to around 13 V-J combinations, which fed a naive Bayes classifier. The Morisita-Horn index was used to measure how similar the thyroid and blood repertoires were. TCRdb reprocessing: public reads trimmed at Q25 with fastp, clones called with MiXCR, in-frame beta chains kept. For every CDR3 protein sequence, its rows merge into one entry that carries the most common genes and DNA. TCRdb's processing, not the authors', yielded these V and J calls. The sample contains about 500,000 distinct CDR3 sequences, about 40% of them found a single time. About 4.6% of the sample lies in the top ten.

The hyperthyroidism patients were 18 to 65 years old and newly diagnosed, with a disease duration of less than 2 months. Patients with other autoimmune diseases, uncontrolled infections, pregnancy or lactation were excluded. Diagnosis was based on clinical symptoms, serum thyroxine, TRAb, thyroid ultrasound and orbital computed tomography. Total RNA was extracted using Trizol reagent, and RNA quality was checked on an Agilent 2100 Bioanalyzer. The sequence links TRBV24-1 to TRBJ2-3; TRBD2 agrees with 11 junctional bases. The specimen was peripheral blood or thyroid tissue (not recorded which). This TCR was sampled from an adult man with Graves' hyperthyroidism. The CDR3 here reads CATSDRLAGSTDTQYF. Read as DNA, the sequence is TGTGCCACCAGTGATCGACTAGCGGGAAGCACAGATACGCAGTATTTT.